Listed below are T cell receptor beta chains from one sample, sequenced in a study of T cells in Graves' hyperthyroidism and ophthalmopathy. MiXCR, applied by TCRdb to the multiplex PCR reads, yields one record per CDR3 protein. The data contain fewer than 550,000 distinct CDR3 sequences, around 14% of them singletons. The sample comprised blood. The receptors originated from a woman younger than 35 with Graves' hyperthyroidism. Both conserved end residues are part of each CDR3. A D gene is named only where the DNA matches it firmly. Only part of the rows carry a size: once, few, many, or a class if the clone is expanded.

CDR3 protein: CASTPSVDTQYF
CDR3 DNA: TGTGCCAGCACCCCGTCGGTGGATACGCAGTATTTT
V gene: TRBV28
clone size: many
J gene: TRBJ2-3
CDR3 length: 12
D gene: -

CDR3 protein: CASSFQGTNTEAFF
CDR3 DNA: TGTGCCAGCAGTTTTCAGGGGACCAACACTGAAGCTTTCTTT
V gene: TRBV12-3/TRBV12-4
clone size: many
J gene: TRBJ1-1
CDR3 length: 14
D gene: -

CDR3 protein: CASSQDVGLGGELFF
CDR3 DNA: TGCGCCAGCAGCCAAGATGTCGGGTTGGGCGGGGAGCTGTTTTTT
V gene: TRBV4-3
clone size: few
J gene: TRBJ2-2
CDR3 length: 15
D gene: -

CDR3 protein: CASSSSVGGNEQFF
CDR3 DNA: TGTGCCAGCAGTTCCTCGGTTGGCGGGAATGAGCAGTTCTTC
V gene: TRBV6-2/TRBV6-3
clone size: few
J gene: TRBJ2-1
CDR3 length: 14
D gene: -

CDR3 protein: CASSQDRKPGANVLTF
CDR3 DNA: TGTGCCAGCAGCCAAGATAGGAAACCTGGGGCCAACGTCCTGACTTTC
V gene: TRBV3-1
clone size: many
J gene: TRBJ2-6
CDR3 length: 16
D gene: -

CDR3 protein: CASSLLGSGQGDIEKLFF
CDR3 DNA: TGTGCCAGCAGTTTATTGGGAAGTGGGCAGGGGGACATTGAAAAACTGTTTTTT
V gene: TRBV27
clone size: few
J gene: TRBJ1-4
CDR3 length: 18
D gene: TRBD1

CDR3 protein: CASSDTVGGGQPQHF
CDR3 DNA: TGCGCCAGCAGTGACACGGTGGGGGGAGGTCAGCCCCAGCATTTT
V gene: TRBV10-2
clone size: -
J gene: TRBJ1-5
CDR3 length: 15
D gene: -

CDR3 protein: CASSLRPANSPLHF
CDR3 DNA: TGTGCCAGCAGTTTACGTCCGGCTAATTCACCCCTCCACTTT
V gene: TRBV27
clone size: -
J gene: TRBJ1-6
CDR3 length: 14
D gene: -

CDR3 protein: CASSLSLFGSGNTIYF
CDR3 DNA: TGTGCCAGCAGTTTATCTCTCTTTGGCTCTGGAAACACCATATATTTT
V gene: TRBV28
clone size: many
J gene: TRBJ1-3
CDR3 length: 16
D gene: -

CDR3 protein: CSGGGRNYGYTF
CDR3 DNA: TGCAGCGGGGGGGGCAGGAACTATGGCTACACCTTC
V gene: TRBV29-1
clone size: -
J gene: TRBJ1-2
CDR3 length: 12
D gene: -

CDR3 protein: CASSTYRGRSYNEQFF
CDR3 DNA: TGTGCCAGCAGCACATACAGGGGGCGGTCCTACAATGAGCAGTTCTTC
V gene: TRBV11-2
clone size: many
J gene: TRBJ2-1
CDR3 length: 16
D gene: TRBD1

CDR3 protein: CASSLAGYYYEQYF
CDR3 DNA: TGTGCCAGCAGCTTGGCCGGTTACTACTACGAGCAGTACTTC
V gene: TRBV7-6
clone size: many
J gene: TRBJ2-7
CDR3 length: 14
D gene: -

CDR3 protein: CASSLGGAGPLRRNTEAFF
CDR3 DNA: TGTGCCAGCAGCTTAGGTGGGGCAGGTCCCCTGAGGAGAAACACTGAAGCTTTCTTT
V gene: TRBV11-2
clone size: many
J gene: TRBJ1-1
CDR3 length: 19
D gene: -

CDR3 protein: CASSPASRTGDFSYEQYF
CDR3 DNA: TGTGCCAGCTCACCGGCGTCAAGGACAGGGGATTTCTCCTACGAGCAGTACTTC
V gene: TRBV18
clone size: many
J gene: TRBJ2-7
CDR3 length: 18
D gene: TRBD1

CDR3 protein: CASSDGYSGNTIYF
CDR3 DNA: TGTGCCAGCAGCGACGGTTACTCTGGAAACACCATATATTTT
V gene: TRBV12-3/TRBV12-4
clone size: few
J gene: TRBJ1-3
CDR3 length: 14
D gene: -

CDR3 protein: CASSLKLAGATDTQYF
CDR3 DNA: TGTGCCAGCAGCTTAAAACTAGCGGGAGCGACAGATACGCAGTATTTT
V gene: TRBV7-2
clone size: many
J gene: TRBJ2-3
CDR3 length: 16
D gene: TRBD2

CDR3 protein: CASSEGSMYEKLFF
CDR3 DNA: TGTGCCAGCAGCGAGGGGAGCATGTATGAAAAACTGTTTTTT
V gene: TRBV28
clone size: many
J gene: TRBJ1-4
CDR3 length: 14
D gene: -

CDR3 protein: CASSQDEASYYGYTF
CDR3 DNA: TGTGCCAGCAGCCAAGACGAAGCTTCCTACTATGGCTACACCTTC
V gene: TRBV14
clone size: -
J gene: TRBJ1-2
CDR3 length: 15
D gene: -